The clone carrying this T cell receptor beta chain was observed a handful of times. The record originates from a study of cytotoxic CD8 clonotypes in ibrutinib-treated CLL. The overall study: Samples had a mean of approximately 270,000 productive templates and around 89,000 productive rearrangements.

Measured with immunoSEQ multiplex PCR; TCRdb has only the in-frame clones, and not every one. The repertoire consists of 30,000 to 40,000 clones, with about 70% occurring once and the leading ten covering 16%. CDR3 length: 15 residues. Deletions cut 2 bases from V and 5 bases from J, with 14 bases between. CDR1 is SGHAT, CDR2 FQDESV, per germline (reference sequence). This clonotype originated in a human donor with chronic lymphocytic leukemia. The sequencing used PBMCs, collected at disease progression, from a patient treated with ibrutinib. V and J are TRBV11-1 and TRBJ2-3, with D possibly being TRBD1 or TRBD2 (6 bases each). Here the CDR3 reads CASSLSSGARDTQYF. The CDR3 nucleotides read TGTGCCAGCAGCTTATCCTCGGGGGCCAGAGATACGCAGTATTTT.